Listed here is a single T cell receptor (beta chain). J was trimmed by 0 bases and V by 5 bases; bases with no gene match: 4. Per the germline V gene, CDR1 is LNHDA and CDR2 is SQIVND (reference sequence). This CDR3 comprises 16 residues. These data come from a study of blood T cell repertoires in COVID-19. Overall study context: Samples came from the United States, Italy and Spain, spanning acute and convalescent COVID-19. Sample material is recorded as cDNA or gDNA derived from T cells, B-cell-depleted T cells, or PBMCs.

Across about two dozen US areas, participants ranged in age from 18 to 89 years. Recovery meant two consecutive negative NP/OP PCR tests, professional clearance, or resolved symptoms. Assay: immunoSEQ multiplex PCR; the TCRdb copy retains only in-frame clones and omits some. The table includes around 250,000 clones, roughly 82% detected once. V gene TRBV19 combines with J gene TRBJ2-2, with 9 bases aligning to TRBD1. The sequenced sample consisted of PBMCs or T cells enriched from blood (not recorded which). This sequence originates from a woman aged 50 to 65 who had recovered from COVID-19. The CDR3 spells CASSPRTGANTGELFF. CDR3 DNA: TGTGCCAGTAGTCCTCGGACAGGGGCGAACACCGGGGAGCTGTTTTTT.